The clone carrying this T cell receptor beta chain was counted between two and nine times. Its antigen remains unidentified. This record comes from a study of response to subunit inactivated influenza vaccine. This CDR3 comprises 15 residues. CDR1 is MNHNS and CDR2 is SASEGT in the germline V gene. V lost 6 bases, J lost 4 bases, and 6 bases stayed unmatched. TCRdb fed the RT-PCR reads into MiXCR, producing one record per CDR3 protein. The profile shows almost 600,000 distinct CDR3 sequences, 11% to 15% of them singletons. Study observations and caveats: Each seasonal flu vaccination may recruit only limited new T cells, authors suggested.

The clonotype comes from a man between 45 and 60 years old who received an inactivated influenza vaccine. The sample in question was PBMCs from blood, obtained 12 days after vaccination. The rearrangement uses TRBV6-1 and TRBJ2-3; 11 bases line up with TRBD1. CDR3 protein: CASRPPGQGADTQYF. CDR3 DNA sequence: TGTGCCAGCAGACCTCCGGGACAGGGGGCAGATACGCAGTATTTT.